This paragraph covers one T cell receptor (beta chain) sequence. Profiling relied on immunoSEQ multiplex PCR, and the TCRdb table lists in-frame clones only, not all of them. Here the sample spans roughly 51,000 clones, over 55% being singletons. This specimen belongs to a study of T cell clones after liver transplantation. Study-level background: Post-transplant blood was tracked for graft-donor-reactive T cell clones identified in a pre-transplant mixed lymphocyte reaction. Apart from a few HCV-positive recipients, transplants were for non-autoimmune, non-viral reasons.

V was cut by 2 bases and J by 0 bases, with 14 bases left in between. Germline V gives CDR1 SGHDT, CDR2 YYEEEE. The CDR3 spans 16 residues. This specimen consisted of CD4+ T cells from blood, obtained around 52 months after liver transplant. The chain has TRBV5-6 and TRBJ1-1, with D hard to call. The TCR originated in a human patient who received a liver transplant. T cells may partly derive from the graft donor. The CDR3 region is CASSLMTASLNTEAFF. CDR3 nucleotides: TGTGCCAGCAGCTTAATGACGGCTTCCTTGAACACTGAAGCTTTCTTT.